Listed below are T cell receptor beta chains from one sample, sequenced in a study of T cell changes during pregnancy in multiple sclerosis. Data came from immunoSEQ multiplex PCR; TCRdb stores just in-frame clones and leaves some out. This table has roughly 64,000 clones, approximately 96% appearing once. The starting material was CD8+ T cells from peripheral blood mononuclear cells, obtained after pregnancy. The receptors shown here come from a female donor with multiple sclerosis, enrolled in a pregnancy study. The CDR3 runs from the conserved cysteine through the conserved F or W. The order of the fields is J gene, clone size, D gene, V gene, CDR3 protein, CDR3 DNA. D genes are given only for firm matches. Clone size is shown for a subset of rows, as once, few, many or a class of expanded clone.

j_gene: TRBJ1-3
abundance: -
d_gene: TRBD1
v_gene: TRBV27
CDR3aa: CASREQGAAGNTIYF
CDR3nt: TGTGCCAGCAGGGAACAGGGGGCGGCTGGAAACACCATATATTTT

j_gene: TRBJ1-1
abundance: -
d_gene: TRBD1
v_gene: TRBV7-9
CDR3aa: CASSFRDREDTEAFF
CDR3nt: TGTGCCAGCAGCTTCCGGGACAGGGAAGACACTGAAGCTTTCTTT

j_gene: TRBJ2-1
abundance: -
d_gene: TRBD1
v_gene: TRBV7-6
CDR3aa: CASSLSARGHNEQFF
CDR3nt: TGTGCCAGCAGCTTGTCAGCTAGGGGGCACAATGAGCAGTTCTTC

j_gene: TRBJ2-5
abundance: once
d_gene: TRBD1
v_gene: TRBV11-2
CDR3aa: CASSSRGETQYF
CDR3nt: TGTGCCAGCAGCTCCAGGGGGGAGACCCAGTACTTC

j_gene: TRBJ1-5
abundance: -
d_gene: -
v_gene: TRBV27
CDR3aa: CASSDSSSRQPQHF
CDR3nt: TGTGCCAGCAGCGACAGCTCTTCACGACAGCCCCAGCATTTT

j_gene: TRBJ2-5
abundance: -
d_gene: -
v_gene: TRBV27
CDR3aa: CASSSGLEETQYF
CDR3nt: TGTGCCAGCAGCAGTGGACTGGAAGAGACCCAGTACTTC

j_gene: TRBJ2-3
abundance: -
d_gene: -
v_gene: TRBV18
CDR3aa: CASSPVTSTDTQYF
CDR3nt: TGTGCCAGCTCACCGGTTACTAGCACAGATACGCAGTATTTT

j_gene: TRBJ2-7
abundance: -
d_gene: TRBD1
v_gene: TRBV5-5
CDR3aa: CASSQGQVVEQYF
CDR3nt: TGTGCCAGCAGCCAGGGACAGGTGGTCGAGCAGTACTTC

j_gene: TRBJ2-7
abundance: -
d_gene: TRBD2
v_gene: TRBV19
CDR3aa: CASSMGGIEQYF
CDR3nt: TGTGCCAGTAGTATGGGGGGGATCGAGCAGTACTTC

j_gene: TRBJ2-7
abundance: -
d_gene: TRBD2
v_gene: TRBV6-1
CDR3aa: CASSEAGLGDYEQYF
CDR3nt: TGTGCCAGCAGTGAAGCGGGACTAGGTGACTACGAGCAGTACTTC

j_gene: TRBJ2-7
abundance: -
d_gene: -
v_gene: TRBV7-2
CDR3aa: CASSIDTYYEQYF
CDR3nt: TGTGCCAGCAGTATCGACACTTACTACGAGCAGTACTTC

j_gene: TRBJ1-2
abundance: -
d_gene: -
v_gene: TRBV27
CDR3aa: CASSLATGLRMPLTF
CDR3nt: TGTGCCAGCAGTTTAGCCACAGGGCTAAGAATGCCTCTCACCTTC

j_gene: TRBJ2-7
abundance: -
d_gene: -
v_gene: TRBV19
CDR3aa: CASSVDSSSSYEQYF
CDR3nt: TGTGCCAGTAGTGTCGACAGTTCCAGCTCCTACGAGCAGTACTTC

j_gene: TRBJ1-2
abundance: -
d_gene: -
v_gene: TRBV19
CDR3aa: CASREDAHYGYTF
CDR3nt: TGTGCCAGTAGGGAGGACGCACACTATGGCTACACCTTC

j_gene: TRBJ2-7
abundance: -
d_gene: TRBD1
v_gene: TRBV4-3
CDR3aa: CASSPRDRGIEAYEQYF
CDR3nt: TGCGCCAGCAGCCCTCGGGACAGGGGGATTGAAGCCTACGAGCAGTACTTC

j_gene: TRBJ2-5
abundance: -
d_gene: -
v_gene: TRBV5-8
CDR3aa: CASSSPRARYQETQYF
CDR3nt: TGTGCCAGCAGCTCACCCAGGGCGAGGTACCAAGAGACCCAGTACTTC

j_gene: TRBJ1-2
abundance: -
d_gene: -
v_gene: TRBV9
CDR3aa: CASSASLRDYNYGYTF
CDR3nt: TGTGCCAGCAGCGCGTCCCTCCGGGACTACAATTATGGCTACACCTTC

j_gene: TRBJ2-1
abundance: once
d_gene: TRBD2
v_gene: TRBV2
CDR3aa: CANLAGAAYNEQFF
CDR3nt: TGTGCCAACCTAGCGGGAGCCGCCTACAATGAGCAGTTCTTC

j_gene: TRBJ1-1
abundance: -
d_gene: -
v_gene: TRBV28
CDR3aa: CASSFKVRVGTEAFF
CDR3nt: TGTGCCAGCAGTTTTAAGGTGCGGGTAGGCACTGAAGCTTTCTTT

j_gene: TRBJ2-7
abundance: -
d_gene: -
v_gene: TRBV27
CDR3aa: CASSPEAGRSYEQYF
CDR3nt: TGTGCCAGCAGTCCGGAAGCGGGCCGCTCCTACGAGCAGTACTTC

j_gene: TRBJ1-2
abundance: -
d_gene: -
v_gene: TRBV19
CDR3aa: CASSTSGGAYGYTF
CDR3nt: TGTGCCAGTAGTACCTCGGGGGGCGCCTATGGCTACACCTTC

j_gene: TRBJ2-3
abundance: -
d_gene: TRBD2
v_gene: TRBV4-1
CDR3aa: CASSQGTSGADTQYF
CDR3nt: TGCGCCAGCAGCCAGGGGACTAGCGGGGCAGATACGCAGTATTTT

j_gene: TRBJ2-7
abundance: -
d_gene: -
v_gene: TRBV11-1
CDR3aa: CASSLALAPLTHEQYF
CDR3nt: TGTGCCAGCAGCTTAGCGCTAGCCCCGCTCACCCACGAGCAGTACTTC

j_gene: TRBJ2-2
abundance: -
d_gene: TRBD2
v_gene: TRBV7-9
CDR3aa: CASSPSGRENTGELFF
CDR3nt: TGTGCCAGCAGCCCTAGCGGGAGGGAGAACACCGGGGAGCTGTTTTTT

j_gene: TRBJ2-7
abundance: -
d_gene: -
v_gene: TRBV11-1
CDR3aa: CASSLGPRGMYDEQYF
CDR3nt: TGTGCCAGCAGCTTAGGCCCCAGGGGTATGTATGACGAGCAGTACTTC

j_gene: TRBJ2-1
abundance: -
d_gene: TRBD1
v_gene: TRBV7-9
CDR3aa: CASSPRQGDYNEQFF
CDR3nt: TGTGCCAGCAGCCCCCGACAGGGGGACTACAATGAGCAGTTCTTC

j_gene: TRBJ1-1
abundance: -
d_gene: -
v_gene: TRBV6-6
CDR3aa: CASSLRTDLNTEAFF
CDR3nt: TGTGCCAGCAGCTTACGGACAGACTTGAACACTGAAGCTTTCTTT

j_gene: TRBJ2-7
abundance: -
d_gene: TRBD1
v_gene: TRBV7-6
CDR3aa: CASSWDSQGYEQYF
CDR3nt: TGTGCCAGCAGCTGGGATTCACAGGGGTACGAGCAGTACTTC

j_gene: TRBJ2-7
abundance: -
d_gene: -
v_gene: TRBV19
CDR3aa: CASSIARTESYEQYF
CDR3nt: TGTGCCAGTAGTATAGCTCGGACAGAATCCTACGAGCAGTACTTC

j_gene: TRBJ1-1
abundance: -
d_gene: -
v_gene: TRBV28
CDR3aa: CASSSPGGDEAFF
CDR3nt: TGTGCCAGCAGTTCCCCCGGGGGGGACGAAGCTTTCTTT

j_gene: TRBJ2-3
abundance: -
d_gene: TRBD2
v_gene: TRBV13
CDR3aa: CASSLRGSGSSWSTDTQYF
CDR3nt: TGTGCCAGCAGCTTACGGGGTAGCGGGAGTAGTTGGAGCACAGATACGCAGTATTTT

j_gene: TRBJ2-1
abundance: -
d_gene: -
v_gene: TRBV7-2
CDR3aa: CASSVGVSYNEQFF
CDR3nt: TGTGCCAGCAGCGTCGGAGTTTCCTACAATGAGCAGTTCTTC

j_gene: TRBJ2-1
abundance: -
d_gene: -
v_gene: TRBV6-5
CDR3aa: CASSYRGYYNEQFF
CDR3nt: TGTGCCAGCAGTTACCGGGGATACTACAATGAGCAGTTCTTC

j_gene: TRBJ1-5
abundance: once
d_gene: -
v_gene: TRBV19
CDR3aa: CASSTGLGQPQHF
CDR3nt: TGTGCCAGTAGTACAGGGTTAGGACAGCCCCAGCATTTT

j_gene: TRBJ2-7
abundance: -
d_gene: TRBD1
v_gene: TRBV4-1
CDR3aa: CASSQDRGRYEQYF
CDR3nt: TGCGCCAGCAGCCAGGACAGGGGGCGCTACGAGCAGTACTTC

j_gene: TRBJ1-4
abundance: -
d_gene: -
v_gene: TRBV6-5
CDR3aa: CASSPMGLFEKLFF
CDR3nt: TGTGCCAGCAGCCCTATGGGGCTTTTTGAAAAACTGTTTTTT

j_gene: TRBJ2-1
abundance: -
d_gene: -
v_gene: TRBV28
CDR3aa: CASSLAHNEQFF
CDR3nt: TGTGCCAGCAGTTTGGCTCACAATGAGCAGTTCTTC

j_gene: TRBJ1-1
abundance: -
d_gene: -
v_gene: TRBV29-1
CDR3aa: CSVEEPTGNTEAFF
CDR3nt: TGCAGCGTTGAAGAACCGACAGGGAACACTGAAGCTTTCTTT

j_gene: TRBJ1-3
abundance: -
d_gene: -
v_gene: TRBV2
CDR3aa: CASSEVTAVSGNTIYF
CDR3nt: TGTGCCAGCAGTGAAGTGACAGCCGTCTCTGGAAACACCATATATTTT

j_gene: TRBJ2-2
abundance: -
d_gene: -
v_gene: TRBV6-5
CDR3aa: CASSYGQGIGELFF
CDR3nt: TGTGCCAGCAGTTACGGGCAGGGGATCGGGGAGCTGTTTTTT

j_gene: TRBJ1-5
abundance: -
d_gene: TRBD1
v_gene: TRBV7-9
CDR3aa: CASSERTGPQHF
CDR3nt: TGTGCCAGCAGCGAGCGGACAGGGCCCCAGCATTTT

j_gene: TRBJ1-1
abundance: -
d_gene: TRBD1
v_gene: TRBV27
CDR3aa: CASSASQGANTEAFF
CDR3nt: TGTGCCAGCAGTGCGTCCCAGGGGGCGAACACTGAAGCTTTCTTT

j_gene: TRBJ1-3
abundance: -
d_gene: -
v_gene: TRBV23-1
CDR3aa: CASSQKLVVSGNTIYF
CDR3nt: TGCGCCAGCAGTCAAAAGCTCGTCGTCTCTGGAAACACCATATATTTT

j_gene: TRBJ2-1
abundance: -
d_gene: -
v_gene: TRBV6-1
CDR3aa: CASSEYEAYNEQFF
CDR3nt: TGTGCCAGCAGTGAATATGAGGCCTACAATGAGCAGTTCTTC

j_gene: TRBJ2-1
abundance: once
d_gene: -
v_gene: TRBV6-5
CDR3aa: CASSYGQGLVANEQFF
CDR3nt: TGTGCCAGCAGTTACGGTCAGGGCTTGGTTGCGAATGAGCAGTTCTTC

j_gene: TRBJ1-4
abundance: -
d_gene: -
v_gene: TRBV7-9
CDR3aa: CASSLLRGEKLFF
CDR3nt: TGTGCCAGCAGCTTATTACGGGGAGAAAAACTGTTTTTT

j_gene: TRBJ2-1
abundance: -
d_gene: TRBD2
v_gene: TRBV15
CDR3aa: CATRWEREGRNEQFF
CDR3nt: TGTGCCACCAGATGGGAGCGGGAGGGCCGGAATGAGCAGTTCTTC